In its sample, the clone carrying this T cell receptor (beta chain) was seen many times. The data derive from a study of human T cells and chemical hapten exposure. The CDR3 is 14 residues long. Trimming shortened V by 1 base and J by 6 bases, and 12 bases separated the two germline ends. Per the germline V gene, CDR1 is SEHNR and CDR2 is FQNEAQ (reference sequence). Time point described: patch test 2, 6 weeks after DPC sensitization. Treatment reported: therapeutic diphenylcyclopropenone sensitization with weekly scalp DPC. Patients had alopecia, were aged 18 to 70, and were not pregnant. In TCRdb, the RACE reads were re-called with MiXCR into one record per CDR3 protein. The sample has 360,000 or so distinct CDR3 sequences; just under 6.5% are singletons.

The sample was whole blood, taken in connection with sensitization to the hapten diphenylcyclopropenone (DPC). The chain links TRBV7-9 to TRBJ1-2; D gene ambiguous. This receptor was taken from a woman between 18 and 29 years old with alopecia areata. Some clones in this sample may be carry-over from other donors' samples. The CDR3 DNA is TGTGCCAGCAGCTTAGGAGGGCCGGCCCATGGCTACACCTTC. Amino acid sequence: CASSLGGPAHGYTF.